This TCR beta chain derives from a study of long-term antiretroviral therapy in people with HIV. The authors ran the immunoSEQ assay, v3.0, at survey level. Clones were sequenced by immunoSEQ multiplex PCR, and TCRdb holds only the in-frame ones, with some missing. The sample includes roughly 14,000 clones, almost 90% of them seen just once. V dropped 2 bases and J dropped 8 bases, with 9 bases sitting between them. This CDR3 has 12 amino acids. Germline CDR1 MNHEY, CDR2 SVGAGI. Of note for this clone: Its antigen is not identified.

Study outcomes and limitations: The study lacked data on ART adherence, viral resistance or therapy changes.

This sample comprised unsorted PBMCs, obtained roughly 2.3 years before starting antiretroviral therapy. V and J are TRBV6-5 and TRBJ1-2, with D maybe TRBD1 (5 bases). The TCR was taken from a woman aged 25 to 39 with HIV. DNA of the CDR3: TGTGCCAGCAGTTACGTGGGGGACGGCTACACCTTC. Protein sequence: CASSYVGDGYTF.